Presented here are 3 T cell receptor beta chains from one specimen sequenced in a study of metastatic and nonmetastatic thyroid tumors. All patients were treatment-naive before thyroid surgery. From the PCR reads, TCRdb re-called clones with MiXCR. The sample carries fewer than 35,000 clones, approximately 16% recorded once. Sequenced sample: blood. Receptors originate from a male donor with papillary thyroid cancer or a benign thyroid nodule (not recorded which). Some clones in this sample may be carry-over from other donors' samples.

This clone showed up many times. The rearrangement uses TRBV11-2 and TRBJ1-2; 9 bases are a match to TRBD1. Germline trimming cut 1 base from V and 5 bases from J; bases unmatched to any gene: 5. The CDR3 totals 15 residues. Germline V gene lookup returns CDR1 SGHAT and CDR2 FQNNGV. The CDR3 spells CASSLVQTGGYGYTF. CDR3 DNA sequence: TGTGCCAGCAGCTTAGTCCAGACAGGGGGTTATGGCTACACCTTC. Full variable domain (outside the CDR3, taken from reference TRBV11-2 and TRBJ1-2): EAGVAQSPRYKIIEKRQSVAFWCNPISGHATLYWYQQILGQGPKLLIQFQNNGVVDDSQLPKDRFSAERLKGVDSTLKIQPAKLEDSAVYLCASSLVQTGGYGYTFGSGTRLTVV.

This clone was counted at least ten times. V and J are TRBV6-1 and TRBJ1-1, with TRBD1 as a possible D gene (6 bases). This CDR3 spans 14 amino acids. The V end was cut by 8 bases, the J end by 3 bases, with 16 bases between. The germline gives CDR1 MNHNS, CDR2 SASEGT. The CDR3 DNA follows: TGTGCCAGCTACTCCTTCGGGGGGCACACTGAAGCTTTCTTT. This encodes CASYSFGGHTEAFF.

This clone came up a few times. The chain links TRBV7-8 to TRBJ2-1, with no clear D. The germline V gene encodes CDR1 SGHVS and CDR2 FQNEAQ. The CDR3 contains 14 residues. V shed 5 bases and J shed 10 bases, with 18 bases lying between them. CDR3 DNA sequence: TGTGCCAGCAGCACCCGACATGGCGCCGAAGAGCAGTTCTTC. Its protein product is CASSTRHGAEEQFF.